This T cell receptor beta chain stems from a study of regulatory T cells in long-lasting Graves disease. General study findings and limits: With approximately 2,500 shared public clonotypes, persistent patients exceeded new patients, who shared over 850.

Time point given: newly diagnosed GD, antithyroid drugs for less than 3 months. The TCR library was made from RNA that had been extracted from PBMCs in TRIzol. The V segment lost 4 bases and the J segment 7 bases; nucleotides outside the gene matches: 13. Germline CDR1 SGHDT, CDR2 YYEEEE. The CDR3 is made up of 16 amino acids. In building TCR beta libraries, iRepertoire HTBI primers were used together with Arm-PCR of CDR3 regions. TCRdb called the multiplex PCR reads again in MiXCR, with one record for every CDR3 protein. The repertoire has 300,000 to 450,000 distinct CDR3 sequences, roughly a sixth of them found once; the top ten carry 22%. A remark on this clonotype: Its target is unknown.

Sequencing used peripheral blood mononuclear cells (PBMCs), obtained at new diagnosis, from a patient treated with antithyroid drugs. This sequence joins TRBV5-6 and TRBJ2-5, with 10 bases lining up with TRBD1. The source of this sequence is a female donor with Graves disease. CDR3 sequence reads: CASSPGDRGLWGTQYF. The CDR3 nucleotides read TGTGCCAGCAGCCCTGGTGACAGGGGGCTCTGGGGGACCCAGTACTTC.